This T cell receptor (beta chain) was found in a study of blood T cell repertoires in COVID-19. Produced via immunoSEQ multiplex PCR; TCRdb's table is partial and in-frame only. The table records 190,000 or so clones, approximately 85% of them present only once. Germline V gene lookup returns CDR1 SGHTA and CDR2 FQGNSA. V was clipped by 1 base and J by 5 bases, with 14 bases between them. The CDR3 is 15 residues long. The chain couples TRBV7-2 to TRBJ1-1; D may be TRBD1 (5 bases). The TCR sequence derives from a man aged 35-49 years who had recovered from COVID-19. Specimen: PBMCs or T cells enriched from blood (not recorded which). The CDR3 loop reads CASSLDRSGVTEAFF. The CDR3 DNA sequence: TGTGCCAGCAGCTTAGATCGGTCGGGGGTGACTGAAGCTTTCTTT.